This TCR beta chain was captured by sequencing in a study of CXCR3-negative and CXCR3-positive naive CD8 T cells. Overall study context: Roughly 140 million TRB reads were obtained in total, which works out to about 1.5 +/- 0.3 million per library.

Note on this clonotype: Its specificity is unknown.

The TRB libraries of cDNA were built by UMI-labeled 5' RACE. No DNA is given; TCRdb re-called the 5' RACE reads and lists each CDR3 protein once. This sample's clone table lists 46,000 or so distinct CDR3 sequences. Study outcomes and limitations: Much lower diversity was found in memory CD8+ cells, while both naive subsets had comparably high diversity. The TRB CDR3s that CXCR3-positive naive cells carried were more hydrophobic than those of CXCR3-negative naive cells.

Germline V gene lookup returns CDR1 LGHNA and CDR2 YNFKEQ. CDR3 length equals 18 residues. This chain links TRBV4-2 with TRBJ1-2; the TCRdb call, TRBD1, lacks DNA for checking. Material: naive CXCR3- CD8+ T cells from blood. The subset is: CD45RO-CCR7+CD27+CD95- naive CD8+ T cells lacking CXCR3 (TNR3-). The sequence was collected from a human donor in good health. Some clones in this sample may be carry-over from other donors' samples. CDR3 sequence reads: CASSQPWDTRYANYGYTF.